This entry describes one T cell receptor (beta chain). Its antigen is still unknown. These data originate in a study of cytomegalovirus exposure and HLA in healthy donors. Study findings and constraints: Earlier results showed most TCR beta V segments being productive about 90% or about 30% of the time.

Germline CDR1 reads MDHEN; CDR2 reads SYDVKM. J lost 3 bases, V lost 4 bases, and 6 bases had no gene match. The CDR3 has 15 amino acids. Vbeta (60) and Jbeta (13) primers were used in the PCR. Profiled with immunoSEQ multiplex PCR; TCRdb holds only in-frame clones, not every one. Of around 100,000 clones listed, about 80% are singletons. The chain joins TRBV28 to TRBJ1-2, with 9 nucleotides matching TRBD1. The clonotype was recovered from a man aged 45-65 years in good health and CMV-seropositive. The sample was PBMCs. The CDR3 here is CASSSTGGADYGYTF. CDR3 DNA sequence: TGTGCCAGCAGTTCAACAGGGGGCGCCGACTATGGCTACACCTTC.